This T cell receptor (beta chain) was identified during a study of T cells in Graves' hyperthyroidism and ophthalmopathy. At the level of the study: Peripheral blood was secured at the point of initial diagnosis, before any treatment.

This clonotype was found many times. Lactation, pregnancy, other autoimmune disease or uncontrolled infection led to exclusion of patients. TCR beta CDR3 region amplification was performed from RNA transcripts. A first-round RT-PCR of the TCR CDR3 used the HTBI primer set. TCRdb re-analysed the multiplex PCR reads in MiXCR, keeping a single row per CDR3 protein. Among fewer than 200,000 distinct CDR3 sequences listed, about 9.4% were seen once. This CDR3 has 15 residues. CDR1 and CDR2 from the germline V gene are SGHRS and YFSETQ. Trimming removed 0 bases at V and 5 bases at J, with 12 bases between. This chain links TRBV5-1 with TRBJ2-1; TRBD2 might be the D (6 bases). This receptor was taken from a woman between 18 and 30 years old with Graves' hyperthyroidism that later progressed to Graves' ophthalmopathy. The sample comprised blood. CDR3: CASSLAGALNNEQFF. CDR3 nucleotides: TGCGCCAGCAGCTTGGCGGGAGCGCTCAACAATGAGCAGTTCTTC.